This passage covers 10 T cell receptor beta chains from one sample sequenced in a study of blood T cell repertoires in COVID-19. Clones were read by immunoSEQ multiplex PCR, and TCRdb kept only the in-frame ones, dropping some. In the table there are approximately 200,000 clones, 65% to 90% of which are singletons. The specimen sequenced was PBMCs or T cells enriched from blood (not recorded which). Receptors originate from a woman between 25 and 40 years old who had been exposed to COVID-19.

The rearrangement links TRBV6-4 to TRBJ1-4; a weak D match, TRBD1 (5 bases). V was shortened by 8 bases and J by 0 bases, with 10 bases between the two germline ends. This CDR3 spans 14 amino acids. Germline V lookup: CDR1 MRHNA, CDR2 SNTAGT. CDR3 protein: CASSGRATNEKLFF. In DNA form, the CDR3 reads TGTGCCAGCTCAGGGAGGGCAACTAATGAAAAACTGTTTTTT.

In its sample, this clone was seen once. CDR3 sequence (DNA): TGCGCCAGCAGCTTGGGGGCAGGGGGCTCGGATTCACCCCTCCACTTT. Translated: CASSLGAGGSDSPLHF. The chain carries TRBV5-1 and TRBJ1-6; TRBD1 matches at 8 bases. Germline CDR1 reads SGHRS; CDR2 reads YFSETQ. The length of the CDR3 is 16 residues. V was clipped by 0 bases and J by 8 bases; unmatched bases: 7.

The rearrangement links TRBV10-1 to TRBJ1-2, with D uncertain. The CDR3 spans 16 residues. Looked up from germline, CDR1 is WNHNN and CDR2 is SYGVQD (reference sequence). The germline V and J ends were trimmed by 9 bases and 0 bases, with 20 bases remaining between them. The CDR3 sequence is CASNFSGSNPNYGYTF. The CDR3 nucleotides are TGCGCCAGTAACTTCTCGGGGTCCAACCCTAACTATGGCTACACCTTC.

The V gene is TRBV4-2, the J gene TRBJ1-6; tentatively, D is TRBD1 (6 bases). This CDR3 has 15 amino acids. The germline V gene has CDR1 LGHNA and CDR2 YNFKEQ. With 3 bases removed from V and 11 bases from J, the gap between germline ends came to 17 bases. The CDR3 region has the DNA TGTGCCAGCAGCCAGGAGGACAGTGTAGGGGCACCCCTCCACTTT. It codes for CASSQEDSVGAPLHF.

The chain combines TRBV5-8 with TRBJ2-1; no clear D. V gave up 3 bases and J gave up 4 bases, with 14 bases separating them. The germline V gene has CDR1 SGHTS and CDR2 YDEGEE. The CDR3 loop spans 15 amino acids. This CDR3 is CASSSYGQPYNEQFF. CDR3 sequence (DNA): TGTGCCAGCAGCTCCTATGGGCAGCCATACAATGAGCAGTTCTTC.

V gene TRBV12-3 or TRBV12-4 combines with J gene TRBJ1-2, with D unclear. The CDR3 totals 12 residues. The ends were cut back, 5 bases at V and 8 bases at J, with 12 bases in the middle. CDR3 residues: CASSREFRGYTF. The CDR3, as DNA: TGTGCCAGCAGTAGGGAGTTCCGAGGCTACACCTTC.

The rearrangement joins TRBV28 to TRBJ2-2; 7 bases match TRBD2. V lost 3 bases and J lost 4; bases outside the gene matches: 5. Germline lookup yields CDR1 MDHEN and CDR2 SYDVKM. The CDR3 runs to 15 residues. Written as DNA, the CDR3 is TGTGCCAGCAGTTTCGGGTCGGGAGGCACCGGGGAGCTGTTTTTT. Residues: CASSFGSGGTGELFF.

The genes are TRBV6-4 and TRBJ1-1; no firm D call. Trimming took 6 bases from V and 1 from J, leaving 9 bases between them. Germline values: CDR1 MRHNA, CDR2 SNTAGT. CDR3 length: 13 residues. CDR3 loop: CASRPHPNTEAFF. CDR3 DNA sequence: TGTGCCAGCAGGCCACACCCGAACACTGAAGCTTTCTTT.

The chain is built from TRBV9 and TRBJ2-7; the match to TRBD2 covers 7 bases. Losses at the gene ends were 0 bases for V and 2 bases for J; bases not matched to a gene: 5. The CDR3 sequence is 15 residues long. CDR1 is SGDLS and CDR2 is YYNGEE in the germline V gene. The CDR3 sequence: CASSVGGGAAYEQYF. For the CDR3, the DNA is TGTGCCAGCAGCGTAGGGGGAGGGGCCGCCTACGAGCAGTACTTC.

The V gene is TRBV5-1, the J gene TRBJ2-1; weak D call: TRBD2 (5 bases). Trimming took 0 bases from V and 8 from J, leaving 12 bases between them. The CDR3 consists of 14 residues. Germline CDR1 reads SGHRS; CDR2 reads YFSETQ. The CDR3 DNA reads as TGCGCCAGCAGCTTGGGTTCTAGCTCCTATGAGCAGTTCTTC. Amino acids: CASSLGSSSYEQFF.